The rows below give T cell receptor beta chains drawn from one sample of a study of a mutant IDH1 vaccine in newly diagnosed glioma. Produced via immunoSEQ multiplex PCR; TCRdb's table is partial and in-frame only. Of roughly 51,000 clones in the sample, about 80% were seen once. Their antigen targets remain unknown. Here the sequenced sample was PBMCs, taken from a glioma patient whose treatment included an IDH1 peptide vaccine. The receptors originated from a woman aged 18 to 35 with glioma. Some clones in this sample may be carry-over from other donors' samples. Both conserved end residues are part of each CDR3. A D gene is named only where the DNA matches it firmly. Not all rows give a size; the values are once, few, many and, for expanded clones, a class.

d_call	j_call	v_call	clone_size	cdr3_nt	cdr3_aa
TRBD2	TRBJ2-3	TRBV4-1	.	TGCGCCAGCAGCCAAGATCCGCTAGCGGGAGGCACAGATACGCAGTATTTT	CASSQDPLAGGTDTQYF
.	TRBJ2-7	TRBV7-9	.	TGTGCCAGCAGCTTCCCCGAGGGGGACTCCTACGAGCAGTACTTC	CASSFPEGDSYEQYF
TRBD1	TRBJ2-7	TRBV10-1	.	TGCGCCAGCAGGTCACAGGGGGTCCACGAGCAGTACTTC	CASRSQGVHEQYF
.	TRBJ1-3	TRBV9	once	TGTGCCAGCAGCGTACTACAGAGCCCCTCTGGAAACACCATATATTTT	CASSVLQSPSGNTIYF
.	TRBJ2-2	TRBV28	.	TGTGCCAGCAGTTTCCTGTGGGGTAGTCACGGGGAGCTGTTTTTT	CASSFLWGSHGELFF
.	TRBJ1-4	TRBV5-1	.	TGCGCCAGCAGCTTCGGGTTGGACGGTGAAAAACTGTTTTTT	CASSFGLDGEKLFF
.	TRBJ2-7	TRBV2	few	TGTGCCAGCAGTCCCCGGACACTCTACGAGCAGTACTTC	CASSPRTLYEQYF
.	TRBJ2-7	TRBV13	.	TGTGCCAGCAGCCAACAGGACTACGAGCAGTACTTC	CASSQQDYEQYF
.	TRBJ2-1	TRBV7-9	.	TGTGCCAGCAGCTTACCGTACAATGAGCAGTTCTTC	CASSLPYNEQFF
.	TRBJ2-7	TRBV6-1	once	TGTGCCAGCAGCGACATGAGTACAGGGCTTTACGAGCAGTACTTC	CASSDMSTGLYEQYF
TRBD1	TRBJ1-1	TRBV11-2	.	TGTGCCAGCAGCTTACCGGACAGGGGGCGGAGGAACACTGAAGCTTTCTTT	CASSLPDRGRRNTEAFF
TRBD1	TRBJ1-1	TRBV6-5	.	TGTGCCAGCAGTGAGGACAGGGGAGCGGGTGAAGCTTTCTTT	CASSEDRGAGEAFF
TRBD2	TRBJ2-1	TRBV6-4	once	TGTGCCAGCAGTGAGGCTAGCGGGGCTGATGAGCAGTTCTTC	CASSEASGADEQFF
TRBD1	TRBJ1-2	TRBV6-1	.	TGTGCCAACGGACAGGGGGCAGGTGGCTACACCTTC	CANGQGAGGYTF
.	TRBJ2-7	TRBV7-9	.	TGTGCCAGCAGCTTAGAGACCAGGGTCTACGAGCAGTACTTC	CASSLETRVYEQYF
.	TRBJ1-1	TRBV19	few	TGTGCCAGTAGTATGCCAGGGTTGGGCACTGAAGCTTTCTTT	CASSMPGLGTEAFF
.	TRBJ1-6	TRBV7-9	once	TGTGCCAGCAGCTTAGTGTTGGGGGGAGTTGTCGATAATTCACCCCTCCACTTT	CASSLVLGGVVDNSPLHF
TRBD1	TRBJ1-2	TRBV30	.	TGTGCCTGGATCGGAAGGGGGCCGTATGGATACACCTTC	CAWIGRGPYGYTF
.	TRBJ2-1	TRBV5-4	.	TGTGCCACCAACGCAATTGGGACCCAGCAGTTCTTC	CATNAIGTQQFF
.	TRBJ2-3	TRBV6-6	.	TGTGCCAGCCCCCCACCAGGCGCGTCCACAGATACGCAGTATTTT	CASPPPGASTDTQYF
TRBD2	TRBJ2-7	TRBV5-1	few	TGCGCCAGCAGCCCGGAATCCGGGACTAGCCACTACGAGCAGTACTTC	CASSPESGTSHYEQYF
.	TRBJ1-2	TRBV7-2	.	TGTGCCAGCAGCCACTTAGCCGGGGGCCTCGGCTACACCTTC	CASSHLAGGLGYTF
.	TRBJ1-2	TRBV11-2	.	TGTGCCAGCAGCTTAGACAGGGGACTCTATGGCTACACCTTC	CASSLDRGLYGYTF
.	TRBJ2-7	TRBV2	.	TGTGCCAGCTTGGGCGCCCCCGGGGAGCAGTACTTC	CASLGAPGEQYF
TRBD1	TRBJ2-5	TRBV11-3	.	TGTGCCAGCAGCTTAGGACTAGGCGGGACAGGTGACCAAGAGACCCAGTACTTC	CASSLGLGGTGDQETQYF
TRBD1	TRBJ2-7	TRBV6-1	.	TGTGCCAGCAGTGCCGACAGGGTGGTCTACGAGCAGTACTTC	CASSADRVVYEQYF
.	TRBJ2-4	TRBV12-5	.	TGTGCTAGTGGTTTGGACCCTGACCTAGCCCCGATCCTCCTAGCCAAAAACATTCAGTACTTC	CASGLDPDLAPILLAKNIQYF
.	TRBJ2-2	TRBV7-9	.	TGTGCCAGCAGCTACAAAAACACCGGGGAGCTGTTTTTT	CASSYKNTGELFF
.	TRBJ1-5	TRBV27	.	TGTGCCAGCAGTGACACCGTGGGGGGCTCGTATCAGCCCCAGCATTTT	CASSDTVGGSYQPQHF
.	TRBJ2-5	TRBV7-2	.	TGTGCCAGCAGCTTCAGGATCGAGACCCAGTACTTC	CASSFRIETQYF